This is a list of T cell receptor beta chains from one sample in a study of T cells in Graves' hyperthyroidism and ophthalmopathy. TCRdb itself ran the multiplex PCR reads through MiXCR, one entry per CDR3 protein. The table lists fewer than 900,000 distinct CDR3 sequences, around a sixth of them singletons. Sequenced: blood. All receptors derive from a woman aged 45-65 years with Graves' hyperthyroidism that later progressed to Graves' ophthalmopathy. Each CDR3 is given with its conserved first and last residue. The D gene is left open where the match is weak. Clone size is given for some rows only: seen once, a few or many times, or a class if the clone is expanded.

j_gene | v_gene | abundance | d_gene | CDR3aa | CDR3nt
TRBJ2-1 | TRBV12-3/TRBV12-4 | many | NA | CASSFGRDYDNEQFF | TGTGCCAGCAGTTTCGGCCGGGATTACGACAATGAGCAGTTCTTC
TRBJ2-3 | TRBV6-1 | few | TRBD2 | CASSNPGLAGADTQYF | TGTGCCAGCAGTAATCCGGGACTAGCGGGGGCGGATACGCAGTATTTT
TRBJ1-5 | TRBV28 | NA | NA | CASSLERVDSNQPQHF | TGTGCCAGCAGTTTGGAAAGGGTCGATAGCAATCAGCCCCAGCATTTT
TRBJ1-2 | TRBV15 | NA | TRBD1 | CATSREWTGDGYTF | TGTGCCACCAGCAGAGAATGGACAGGGGATGGCTACACCTTC
TRBJ2-5 | TRBV3-1 | many | TRBD1 | CASSRGQEETQYF | TGTGCCAGCAGCCGGGGACAGGAAGAGACCCAGTACTTC
TRBJ1-2 | TRBV9 | NA | NA | CASSVGHNGDGYTF | TGTGCCAGCAGCGTAGGGCATAACGGCGATGGCTACACCTTC
TRBJ1-2 | TRBV5-1 | few | NA | CASSLDRSANYGYTF | TGCGCCAGCAGCTTGGACAGGAGTGCTAACTATGGCTACACCTTC
TRBJ1-1 | TRBV18 | many | NA | CASSTIVSEAFF | TGTGCCAGCTCCACCATTGTCTCTGAAGCTTTCTTT
TRBJ2-3 | TRBV7-2 | many | NA | CASSIWASTDTQYF | TGTGCCAGCAGCATTTGGGCCAGCACAGATACGCAGTATTTT
TRBJ2-1 | TRBV11-3 | NA | NA | CASSFRGNNEQFF | TGTGCCAGCAGCTTTCGGGGTAACAATGAGCAGTTCTTC
TRBJ1-1 | TRBV20-1 | many | TRBD1 | CSAERQGASTEAFF | TGCAGTGCAGAAAGACAGGGGGCGAGCACTGAAGCTTTCTTT
TRBJ1-1 | TRBV10-1 | NA | NA | CASSEGPGWENTEAFF | TGCGCCAGCAGTGAGGGCCCAGGTTGGGAGAACACTGAAGCTTTCTTT
TRBJ2-5 | TRBV14 | NA | NA | CASSPRDARETQYF | TGTGCCAGCAGCCCCCGGGACGCTCGGGAGACCCAGTACTTC
TRBJ1-6 | TRBV12-3/TRBV12-4 | few | NA | CASSFSTVSSYNSPLHF | TGTGCCAGCAGTTTTTCGACAGTTAGCTCCTATAATTCACCCCTCCACTTT
TRBJ1-2 | TRBV27 | few | NA | CASSPFPGRGYTF | TGTGCCAGCAGTCCATTCCCAGGGCGTGGCTACACCTTC
TRBJ2-2 | TRBV9 | NA | NA | CASSVGVNTGELFF | TGTGCTAGCAGCGTAGGGGTTAACACCGGGGAGCTGTTTTTT
TRBJ1-2 | TRBV2 | few | NA | CASSEGRTVYGYTF | TGTGCCAGCAGTGAAGGGAGGACAGTCTATGGCTACACCTTC
TRBJ1-1 | TRBV25-1 | few | TRBD1 | CASRTGTGGDTEAFF | TGTGCCAGCAGAACCGGGACAGGGGGGGACACTGAAGCTTTCTTT
TRBJ2-1 | TRBV13 | many | NA | CASSPQGAAGGNEQFF | TGTGCCAGCAGCCCACAGGGGGCCGCGGGGGGCAATGAGCAGTTCTTC
TRBJ2-5 | TRBV20-1 | NA | NA | CSAHRVGLVETQYF | TGCAGTGCTCACAGGGTGGGTCTCGTTGAGACCCAGTACTTC
TRBJ2-7 | TRBV27 | many | NA | CASSPRVSYEQYF | TGTGCCAGCAGTCCCCGGGTTTCCTACGAGCAGTACTTC
TRBJ1-5 | TRBV5-8 | many | NA | CASSYQGVGQPQHF | TGTGCCAGCAGCTATCAGGGTGTCGGGCAGCCCCAGCATTTT
TRBJ1-5 | TRBV6-1 | NA | NA | CASSSELNREVSNQPQHF | TGTGCCAGCAGTTCGGAATTGAACAGGGAGGTGAGCAATCAGCCCCAGCATTTT
TRBJ1-5 | TRBV6-6 | many | NA | CASSYSSGWPQHF | TGTGCCAGCAGTTACTCGTCAGGGTGGCCCCAGCATTTT
TRBJ1-2 | TRBV6-1 | NA | NA | CASSETPYEGIGGYTF | TGTGCCAGCAGTGAAACCCCTTATGAAGGAATTGGTGGCTACACCTTC
TRBJ1-6 | TRBV6-6 | once | NA | CASSYSFGPNSPLHF | TGTGCCAGCAGTTACTCCTTCGGCCCGAATTCACCCCTCCACTTT
TRBJ1-5 | TRBV11-2 | many | NA | CASSHDGGDNQPQHF | TGTGCCAGCAGCCACGACGGGGGAGACAATCAGCCCCAGCATTTT